The source of this T cell receptor (beta chain) is a study of T cells in localized non-small cell lung cancer. Study-wide points: There was an association of higher blood T cell density with longer overall survival. Heterogeneity stays possible, as sequencing covered only one tumor region. Uninvolved nearby lung showed the greatest T cell clonality, exceeding that found in tumor. Paired adjacent lung recovered a median roughly 54 of the top 100 tumor clones.

Per the germline V gene, CDR1 is LNHDA and CDR2 is SQIVND (reference sequence). V shed 3 bases and J shed 9 bases, with 9 bases lying between them. The CDR3 totals 12 residues. Points on this clone: What it binds is not known.

Some clones are missing from TCRdb's copy, which holds only in-frame ones; the method was immunoSEQ multiplex PCR. The sample has approximately 80,000 clones, 80% seen once. The clonotype originates from a female donor older than 55 with stage I lung adenocarcinoma. Source: peripheral blood, taken before any cancer treatment. This sequence joins TRBV19 and TRBJ2-1; a weak D match, TRBD1 (5 bases). The CDR3: CASSMLTAEQFF. The CDR3 region has the DNA TGTGCCAGTAGTATGTTGACAGCTGAGCAGTTCTTC.